Each of the 25 T cell receptor beta chains below was sequenced from the same sample in a study of T cells in Graves' hyperthyroidism and ophthalmopathy. Amplification targeted TCR beta CDR3 regions from RNA transcripts. The HTBI primer set was used in a first-round RT-PCR of the TCR CDR3. TCRdb called the multiplex PCR reads again in MiXCR, with one record for every CDR3 protein. Of hundreds of thousands of distinct CDR3 sequences in the sample, 16% are singletons; the top ten hold 3.5% to 4%. What was sequenced was blood. These receptors were collected from a woman younger than 45 with Graves' hyperthyroidism.

This clonotype was seen only a few times. The J gene is TRBJ2-5, the V gene TRBV29-1; TRBD2 aligns across 14 bases. Germline CDR1 and CDR2: SQVTM and ANQGSEA. This CDR3 is built from 13 residues. V trimming: 5 bases; J trimming: 5 bases; junction bases outside the gene matches: 1. In DNA form, the CDR3 reads TGCAGCGTTAGACTAGCGGGAGGGGAGACCCAGTACTTC. Translated, it gives CSVRLAGGETQYF.

In its sample, this clonotype was seen a few times. V is TRBV2 and J is TRBJ2-7; 9 nucleotides line up with TRBD2. This CDR3 has 15 amino acids. The germline gives CDR1 SNHLY, CDR2 FYNNEI. The junction had 3 bases not matched to a gene; V was cut back by 1 base and J by 2 bases. In DNA, the CDR3 is TGTGCCAGCAGTGAAGTGGTAGCGGGGGCCTACGAGCAGTACTTC. Its translation is CASSEVVAGAYEQYF. Filled out from reference TRBV2 and TRBJ2-7, the complete variable domain reads EPEVTQTPSHQVTQMGQEVILRCVPISNHLYFYWYRQILGQKVEFLVSFYNNEISEKSEIFDDQFSVERPDGSNFTLKIRSTKLEDSAMYFCASSEVVAGAYEQYFGPGTRLTVT.

Concerning this clonotype: This could be a read error, since a much larger clone is one nucleotide away. The genes are TRBV2 and TRBJ2-7; D is unclear. This CDR3 has 14 amino acids. CDR1 SNHLY and CDR2 FYNNEI come from the germline V gene. The ends were cut back, 0 bases at V and 3 bases at J, with 9 bases in the middle. The DNA of the CDR3 is TGTGCCAGCAGTGAAGCGTCTACTGGCTACGAGCAGTACTTC. Translated, it gives CASSEASTGYEQYF.

The sample holds many counts of this clonotype. This chain uses TRBV2 with TRBJ1-2; 7 nucleotides agree with TRBD1. The V and J ends lost 6 bases and 4 bases, in that order; junction bases with no gene match: 11. Germline CDR1 is SNHLY and CDR2 is FYNNEI. This CDR3 is 15 amino acids long. For the CDR3, the DNA is TGTGCCAGCAGGGCGACAGGGATGAGGGGCTATGGCTACACCTTC. It is translated as CASRATGMRGYGYTF.

The chain couples TRBV28 to TRBJ1-2; no clear D. CDR1 is MDHEN and CDR2 is SYDVKM in the germline V gene. V was clipped by 3 bases and J by 4 bases, with 21 bases between them. There are 17 residues in the CDR3. The CDR3 sequence is CASSFAQTCLLAYGYTF. CDR3 in DNA: TGTGCCAGCAGTTTCGCCCAAACCTGCCTTCTAGCCTATGGCTACACCTTC.

This clonotype occurred many times. V is TRBV6-1 and J is TRBJ2-5, with TRBD2 matching over 8 bases. Germline CDR1 is MNHNS and CDR2 is SASEGT. The CDR3 consists of 14 residues. J lost 4 bases, V lost 2 bases, and 3 bases had no gene match. CDR3 region: CASSESGRRETQYF. The CDR3 nucleotides are TGTGCCAGCAGTGAAAGCGGGAGACGAGAGACCCAGTACTTC.

This clonotype was recorded many times. The CDR3 DNA follows: TGTGCCAGCAGTTTGGGCAGGATGATGGTTGAAAAACTGTTTTTT. Encoded protein: CASSLGRMMVEKLFF. The rearrangement joins TRBV28 to TRBJ1-4, with D hard to call. The V gene lost 3 bases and the J gene lost 7 bases, with 15 bases spanning the gap. Germline V gives CDR1 MDHEN, CDR2 SYDVKM. The CDR3 length is 15 residues.

The V and J genes are TRBV4-1 and TRBJ1-3; D unclear. Trimming took 1 base from V and 4 from J, leaving 2 bases between them. The CDR3 has 12 amino acids. Germline CDR1 is MGHRA and CDR2 is YSYEKL. CDR3 in amino acids: CASSQVGNTIYF. The DNA of the CDR3 is TGCGCCAGCAGCCAAGTAGGAAACACCATATATTTT.

The V call is TRBV12-3 or TRBV12-4, the J call TRBJ2-6; TRBD1 might be the D (7 bases). The CDR3 contains 20 residues. V was trimmed by 2 bases and J by 0 bases, leaving 20 bases between them. The CDR3 DNA follows: TGTGCCAGCAGTTTAAGTGTGGGGGGACAGAGTTCCTCTGGGGCCAACGTCCTGACTTTC. The encoded protein is CASSLSVGGQSSSGANVLTF.

The V call is TRBV10-3, the J call TRBJ1-1; tentatively, D is TRBD1 (5 bases). Per germline, CDR1 ENHRY and CDR2 SYGVKD. V was cut by 6 bases and J by 2 bases, with 10 bases left in between. This CDR3 has 13 amino acids. The CDR3 coding sequence is TGTGCCATCAGGGGGACGGGTAACACTGAAGCTTTCTTT. This gives the protein CAIRGTGNTEAFF.

Regarding this clonotype: A read error may be the cause here, since a much bigger clone is one base away. V usage is TRBV7-2 and J usage is TRBJ2-1; 13 bases are shared with TRBD2. The CDR3 loop spans 15 amino acids. Trimming at V came to 5 bases and at J to 10 bases, leaving 8 bases not matched to a gene. Germline V gene data show CDR1 as SGHTA and CDR2 as FQGNSA. The CDR3 DNA reads as TGTGCCAGCAGCCCGCGACTAGCGGGAGGACAGGAGCAGTTCTTC. The encoded protein is CASSPRLAGGQEQFF.

This clonotype was counted ten times or more. J is TRBJ1-1 and V is TRBV6-1, with D unclear. CDR3 length equals 15 residues. The V and J ends lost 5 bases and 0 bases respectively, with 13 bases between them. The germline V gene has CDR1 MNHNS and CDR2 SASEGT. DNA of the CDR3: TGTGCCAGCAGTACAATTCACCTGATGAACACTGAAGCTTTCTTT. It specifies CASSTIHLMNTEAFF.

The chain is built from TRBV28 and TRBJ2-7; 7 bases line up with TRBD2. The CDR3 is made up of 16 amino acids. The V gene end was trimmed by 5 bases and the J gene end by 0 bases; junction bases not matched to a gene: 10. Germline-derived CDR1 and CDR2 are MDHEN and SYDVKM. The chain's CDR3 is CASSIATSATSYEQYF. The DNA of the CDR3 is TGTGCCAGCAGTATCGCCACTAGCGCTACCTCCTACGAGCAGTACTTC. Together with reference TRBV28 and TRBJ2-7, the CDR3 gives the full variable domain: DVKVTQSSRYLVKRTGEKVFLECVQDMDHENMFWYRQDPGLGLRLIYFSYDVKMKEKGDIPEGYSVSREKKERFSLILESASTNQTSMYLCASSIATSATSYEQYFGPGTRLTVT.

The chain has TRBV29-1 and TRBJ1-2, with D maybe TRBD1 (5 bases). Germline values: CDR1 SQVTM, CDR2 ANQGSEA. There are 14 residues in the CDR3. The V and J ends lost 4 bases and 4 bases respectively, with 16 bases between them. The CDR3 region has the DNA TGCAGCGTTGGGCCCGGGACGGAGGCCTATGGCTACACCTTC. It specifies CSVGPGTEAYGYTF.

The V and J genes are TRBV13 and TRBJ2-1, with 7 bases aligning to TRBD1. Germline CDR1 PRHDT, CDR2 FYEKMQ (reference sequence). V gave up 5 bases and J gave up 2 bases; unmatched junction bases: 6. The CDR3 is 15 residues long. The CDR3 DNA reads as TGTGCCAGCAGCGTGCGACAGGGAACCTACAATGAGCAGTTCTTC. Encoded protein: CASSVRQGTYNEQFF.

The V and J genes are TRBV24-1 and TRBJ2-2, with 7 bases identical to TRBD2. The germline CDR1 and CDR2 sequences are KGHDR and SFDVKD. This CDR3 comprises 14 residues. The ends lost 8 bases at V and 0 bases at J; junction bases unmatched: 2. CDR3 loop: CATTSGPNTGELFF. CDR3 in DNA: TGTGCCACCACTAGCGGACCGAACACCGGGGAGCTGTTTTTT.

Ten or more counts support this clonotype. One end of the junction fails to match germline, which may point to a read error. The chain has TRBV6-1 and TRBJ2-5; D gene ambiguous. CDR1 MNHNS and CDR2 SASEGT come from the germline V gene. This CDR3 region has 13 residues. The CDR3 DNA is TGTGCCAGTCGCCGCACGGCCGTAGAGTCCCAGTACTTC. It yields the protein CASRRTAVESQYF.

This clonotype was recorded at least ten times. The gene calls are TRBV20-1 and TRBJ1-1; D is unresolved. This CDR3 contains 12 residues. CDR1 and CDR2 (germline): DFQATT, SNEGSKA (reference sequence). V was trimmed by 5 bases and J by 5 bases, leaving 12 bases between them. CDR3 amino acids: CSAWTLGTEAFF. CDR3 bases: TGCAGTGCTTGGACCCTAGGAACTGAAGCTTTCTTT.

As regards this clonotype: The final CDR3 position lacks the conserved phenylalanine or tryptophan, pointing to a likely read error. The genes are TRBV20-1 and TRBJ1-2; no reliable D call. The CDR3 runs 13 residues. V shed 3 bases and J shed 4 bases, with 12 bases lying between them. Germline CDR1 is DFQATT and CDR2 is SNEGSKA (reference sequence). CDR3 protein: CSARQLGIYGYTL. CDR3 DNA sequence: TGCAGTGCTAGGCAACTCGGGATCTATGGCTACACCCTC.

The chain combines TRBV6-1 with TRBJ1-6, with no clear D. Trimming took off 8 bases at V and 8 bases at J, with 13 bases between the two ends. CDR1 and CDR2 (germline): MNHNS, SASEGT. This CDR3 has 13 amino acids. The CDR3 sequence: CASRPVGYSPLHF. For the CDR3, the DNA is TGTGCCAGCCGACCAGTGGGGTATTCACCCCTCCACTTT.

The V call is TRBV5-1, the J call TRBJ1-3; D is unresolved. The CDR3 is 13 residues long. Trimming stripped 5 bases from V and 4 bases from J, with 10 bases between. The V gene's germline CDR1 is SGHRS and CDR2 YFSETQ. CDR3 residues: CASRVGRGNTIYF. The CDR3 DNA follows: TGCGCCAGCAGGGTAGGACGCGGAAACACCATATATTTT. The full variable domain, in which reference TRBV5-1 and TRBJ1-3 provide the parts outside the CDR3, is KAGVTQTPRYLIKTRGQQVTLSCSPISGHRSVSWYQQTPGQGLQFLFEYFSETQRNKGNFPGRFSGRQFSNSRSEMNVSTLELGDSALYLCASRVGRGNTIYFGEGSWLTVV.

Concerning this clonotype itself: Just one base apart from a much larger clone, this may be a read error. As DNA, the CDR3 is TGCAGTGCTAGAGACAGGGGTAACTACGAGCAGCACTTC. Its protein is CSARDRGNYEQHF. This chain uses TRBV20-1 with TRBJ2-7; tentatively, D is TRBD1 (6 bases). The germline V gene has CDR1 DFQATT and CDR2 SNEGSKA (reference sequence). CDR3 length: 13 residues.

This clonotype was counted a few times. V and J are TRBV5-6 and TRBJ2-7; D is possibly TRBD1 (5 bases). The ends were cut back, 0 bases at V and 5 bases at J, with 9 bases in the middle. This CDR3 contains 13 residues. The germline gives CDR1 SGHDT, CDR2 YYEEEE. The CDR3 here is CASSLERGHEQYF. The CDR3 nucleotides are TGTGCCAGCAGCTTGGAAAGGGGCCACGAGCAGTACTTC.

This clonotype has more than one count but fewer than ten. The chain uses TRBV18 and TRBJ1-5; D gene unclear. The CDR3 length is 14 residues. Trimming left V 3 bases short and J 0 bases short, with 6 bases between. In germline, CDR1 is KGHSH, CDR2 LQKENI. The CDR3 region has the DNA TGTGCCAGCTCACCGATAAATAGCAATCAGCCCCAGCATTTT. Translation: CASSPINSNQPQHF.

This clonotype appeared a few times. The chain has TRBV7-3 and TRBJ2-1, with a weak D call TRBD2 (6 bases). The germline CDR1 and CDR2 sequences are SGHTA and FQGTGA. This CDR3 spans 16 amino acids. V was pared by 0 bases and J by 0 bases, with 9 bases between. CDR3 sequence: CASSLTPSDSYNEQFF. The CDR3 DNA reads TGTGCCAGCAGCTTAACCCCTAGCGACTCCTACAATGAGCAGTTCTTC.